This T cell receptor beta chain was captured by sequencing in a study of blood T cell repertoires in COVID-19. Measured with immunoSEQ multiplex PCR; TCRdb has only the in-frame clones, and not every one. The profile covers about 89,000 clones, with about nine tenths appearing a single time and about 16% taken by the ten largest. The CDR3 runs to 14 residues. CDR1 and CDR2 (germline): GTSNPN, SVGIG (reference sequence). The V and J ends lost 2 bases and 5 bases, in that order; junction bases with no gene match: 6. Source material: peripheral blood. The chain combines TRBV30 with TRBJ1-1; 9 bases fit TRBD1. The TCR was taken from a male donor with acute or convalescent COVID-19. The CDR3 sequence: CAWSTQGASTEAFF. In nucleotides, the CDR3 is TGTGCCTGGAGTACACAGGGGGCGTCGACTGAAGCTTTCTTT.